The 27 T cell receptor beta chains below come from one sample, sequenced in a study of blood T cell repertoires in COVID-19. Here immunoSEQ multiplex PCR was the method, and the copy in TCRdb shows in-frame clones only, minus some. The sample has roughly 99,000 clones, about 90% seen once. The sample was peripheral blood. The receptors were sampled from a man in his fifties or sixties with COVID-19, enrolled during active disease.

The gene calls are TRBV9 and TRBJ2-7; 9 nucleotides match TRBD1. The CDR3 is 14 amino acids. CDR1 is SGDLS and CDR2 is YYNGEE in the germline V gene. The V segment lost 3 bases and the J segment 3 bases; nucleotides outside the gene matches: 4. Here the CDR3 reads CASSEGQGIYEQYF. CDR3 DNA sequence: TGTGCCAGCAGCGAGGGACAGGGAATCTACGAGCAGTACTTC.

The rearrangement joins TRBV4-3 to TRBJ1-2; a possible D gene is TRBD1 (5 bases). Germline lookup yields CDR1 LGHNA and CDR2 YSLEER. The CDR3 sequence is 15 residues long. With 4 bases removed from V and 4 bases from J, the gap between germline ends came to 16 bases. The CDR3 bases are TGCGCCAGCAGCCCTACCCCCGGGGGGGGCTATGGCTACACCTTC. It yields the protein CASSPTPGGGYGYTF.

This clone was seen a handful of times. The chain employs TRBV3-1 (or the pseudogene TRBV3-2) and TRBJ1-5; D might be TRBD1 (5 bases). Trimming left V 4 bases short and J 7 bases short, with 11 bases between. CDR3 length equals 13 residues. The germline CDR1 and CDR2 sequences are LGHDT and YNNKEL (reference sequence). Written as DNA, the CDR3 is TGTGCCAGCAGCCTCACCCCAGGGCAGCCCCAGCATTTT. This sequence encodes CASSLTPGQPQHF.

The CDR3 spells CASSWAGTGATEAFF. The CDR3, as DNA: TGTGCCAGCAGCTGGGCCGGGACAGGGGCCACTGAAGCTTTCTTT. V and J are TRBV7-2 and TRBJ1-1, with 10 bases aligning to TRBD1. The germline V gene has CDR1 SGHTA and CDR2 FQGNSA. The CDR3 extends over 15 amino acids. Trimming cost V 4 bases and J 4 bases; bases outside gene matches: 6.

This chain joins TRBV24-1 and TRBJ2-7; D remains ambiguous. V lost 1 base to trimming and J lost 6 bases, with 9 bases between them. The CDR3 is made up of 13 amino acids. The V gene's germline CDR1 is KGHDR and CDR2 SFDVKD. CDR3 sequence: CATSDFMSGEQYF. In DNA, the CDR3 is TGTGCCACCAGTGATTTCATGAGTGGCGAGCAGTACTTC.

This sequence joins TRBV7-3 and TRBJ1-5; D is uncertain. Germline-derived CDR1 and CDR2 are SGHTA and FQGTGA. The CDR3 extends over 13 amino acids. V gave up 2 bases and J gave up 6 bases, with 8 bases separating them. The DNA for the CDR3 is TGTGCCAGCAGCTTAGACCGAGGTCAGCCCCAGCATTTT. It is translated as CASSLDRGQPQHF.

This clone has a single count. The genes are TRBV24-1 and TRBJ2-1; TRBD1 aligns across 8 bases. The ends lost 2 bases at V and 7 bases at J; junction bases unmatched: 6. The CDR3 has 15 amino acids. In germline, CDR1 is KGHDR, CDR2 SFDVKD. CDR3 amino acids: CATSDSRQGINEQFF. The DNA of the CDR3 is TGTGCCACCAGTGATTCTCGACAGGGGATTAATGAGCAGTTCTTC.

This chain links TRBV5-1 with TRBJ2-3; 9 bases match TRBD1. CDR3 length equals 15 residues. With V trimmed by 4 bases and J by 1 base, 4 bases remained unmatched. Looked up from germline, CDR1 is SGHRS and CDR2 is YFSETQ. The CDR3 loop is CASSRGQGGTDTQYF. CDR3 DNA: TGCGCCAGCAGCAGGGGACAGGGAGGCACAGATACGCAGTATTTT.

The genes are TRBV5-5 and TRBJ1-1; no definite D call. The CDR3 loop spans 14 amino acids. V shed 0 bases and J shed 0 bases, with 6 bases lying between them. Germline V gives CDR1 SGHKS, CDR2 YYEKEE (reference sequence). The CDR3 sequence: CASSLDQVNTEAFF. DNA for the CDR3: TGTGCCAGCAGCTTGGATCAGGTGAACACTGAAGCTTTCTTT.

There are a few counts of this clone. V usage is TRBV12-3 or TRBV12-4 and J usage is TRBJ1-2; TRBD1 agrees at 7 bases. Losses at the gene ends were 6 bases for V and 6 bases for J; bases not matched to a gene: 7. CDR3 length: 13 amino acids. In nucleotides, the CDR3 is TGTGCCAGCAGGACTGGACAGGAGCATGGCTACACCTTC. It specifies CASRTGQEHGYTF.

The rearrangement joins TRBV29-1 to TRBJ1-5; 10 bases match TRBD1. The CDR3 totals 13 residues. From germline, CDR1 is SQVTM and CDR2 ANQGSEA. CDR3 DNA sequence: TGCAGTACCGGGACAGGGGTAGGGCAGCCCCAGCATTTT. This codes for CSTGTGVGQPQHF.

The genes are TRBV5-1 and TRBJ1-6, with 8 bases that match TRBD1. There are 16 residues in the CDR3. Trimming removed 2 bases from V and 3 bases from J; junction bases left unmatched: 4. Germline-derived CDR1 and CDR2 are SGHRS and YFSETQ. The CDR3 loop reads CASSFRTGNYNSPLHF. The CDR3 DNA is TGCGCCAGCAGCTTTCGGACAGGGAACTATAATTCACCCCTCCACTTT. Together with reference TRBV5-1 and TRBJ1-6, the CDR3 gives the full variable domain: KAGVTQTPRYLIKTRGQQVTLSCSPISGHRSVSWYQQTPGQGLQFLFEYFSETQRNKGNFPGRFSGRQFSNSRSEMNVSTLELGDSALYLCASSFRTGNYNSPLHFGNGTRLTVT.

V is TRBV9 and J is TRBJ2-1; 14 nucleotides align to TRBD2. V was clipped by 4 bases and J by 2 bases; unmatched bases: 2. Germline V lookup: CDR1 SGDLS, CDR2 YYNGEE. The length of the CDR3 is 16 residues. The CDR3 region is CASSRTSGGTYNEQFF. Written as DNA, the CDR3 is TGTGCCAGCAGCCGGACTAGCGGGGGGACCTACAATGAGCAGTTCTTC.

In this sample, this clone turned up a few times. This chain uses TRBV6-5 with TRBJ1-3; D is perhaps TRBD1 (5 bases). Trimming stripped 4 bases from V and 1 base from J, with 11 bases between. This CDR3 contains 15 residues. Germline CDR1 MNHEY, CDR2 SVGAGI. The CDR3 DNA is TGTGCCAGCAGTTTGACGGACACTTCTGGAAACACCATATATTTT. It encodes CASSLTDTSGNTIYF.

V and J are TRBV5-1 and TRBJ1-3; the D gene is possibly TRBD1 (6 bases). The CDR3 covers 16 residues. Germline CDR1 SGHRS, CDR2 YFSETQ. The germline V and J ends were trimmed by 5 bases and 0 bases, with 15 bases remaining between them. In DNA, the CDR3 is TGCGCCAGCAGTATGGGACACCTAAACTCTGGAAACACCATATATTTT. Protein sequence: CASSMGHLNSGNTIYF. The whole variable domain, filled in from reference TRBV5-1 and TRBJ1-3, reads KAGVTQTPRYLIKTRGQQVTLSCSPISGHRSVSWYQQTPGQGLQFLFEYFSETQRNKGNFPGRFSGRQFSNSRSEMNVSTLELGDSALYLCASSMGHLNSGNTIYFGEGSWLTVV.

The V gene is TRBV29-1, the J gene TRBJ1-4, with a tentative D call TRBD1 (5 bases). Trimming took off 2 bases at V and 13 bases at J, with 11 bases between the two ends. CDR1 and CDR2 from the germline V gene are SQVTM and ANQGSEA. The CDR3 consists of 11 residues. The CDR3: CSVEQTGRLFF. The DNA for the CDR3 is TGCAGCGTTGAACAAACAGGTAGACTGTTTTTT.

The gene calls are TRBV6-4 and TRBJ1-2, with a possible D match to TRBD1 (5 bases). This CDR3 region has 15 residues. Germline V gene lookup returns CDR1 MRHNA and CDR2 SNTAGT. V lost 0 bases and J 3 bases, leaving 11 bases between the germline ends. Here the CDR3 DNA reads TGTGCCAGCAGTGACTCGCCGGGGGGTTACTATGGCTACACCTTC. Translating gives CASSDSPGGYYGYTF.

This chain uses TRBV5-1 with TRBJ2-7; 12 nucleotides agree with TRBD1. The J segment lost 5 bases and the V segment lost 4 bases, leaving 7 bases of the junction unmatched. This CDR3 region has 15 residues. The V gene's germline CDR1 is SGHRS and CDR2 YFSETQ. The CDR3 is CASSPGTGGWNEQYF. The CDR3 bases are TGCGCCAGCAGCCCTGGGACAGGGGGCTGGAACGAGCAGTACTTC.

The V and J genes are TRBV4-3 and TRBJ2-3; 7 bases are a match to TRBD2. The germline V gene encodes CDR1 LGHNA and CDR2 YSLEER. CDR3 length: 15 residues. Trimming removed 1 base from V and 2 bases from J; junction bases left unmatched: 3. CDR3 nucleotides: TGCGCCAGCAGCCAAGCCGGGGGGACCACAGATACGCAGTATTTT. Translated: CASSQAGGTTDTQYF.

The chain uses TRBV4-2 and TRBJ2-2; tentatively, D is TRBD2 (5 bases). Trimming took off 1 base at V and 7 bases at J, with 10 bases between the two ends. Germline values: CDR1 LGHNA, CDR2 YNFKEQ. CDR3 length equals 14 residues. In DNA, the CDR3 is TGTGCCAGCAGCCAAGTACAGAGGGTCGGGGAGCTGTTTTTT. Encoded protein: CASSQVQRVGELFF.

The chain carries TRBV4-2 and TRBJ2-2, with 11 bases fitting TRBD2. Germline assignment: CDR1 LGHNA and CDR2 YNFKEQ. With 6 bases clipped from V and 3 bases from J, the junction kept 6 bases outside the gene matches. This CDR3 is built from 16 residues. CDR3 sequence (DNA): TGTGCCAGCAGAGCGGGACTAGCGGCCTACACCGGGGAGCTGTTTTTT. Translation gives CASRAGLAAYTGELFF.

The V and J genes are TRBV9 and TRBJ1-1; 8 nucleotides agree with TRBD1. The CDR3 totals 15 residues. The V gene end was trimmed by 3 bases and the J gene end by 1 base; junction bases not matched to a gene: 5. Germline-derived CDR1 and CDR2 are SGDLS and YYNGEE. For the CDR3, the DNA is TGTGCCAGCAGCGGGACACAGGGGGGGAACACTGAAGCTTTCTTT. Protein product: CASSGTQGGNTEAFF.

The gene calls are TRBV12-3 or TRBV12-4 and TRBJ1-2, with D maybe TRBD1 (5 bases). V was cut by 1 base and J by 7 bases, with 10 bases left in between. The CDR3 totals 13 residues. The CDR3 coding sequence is TGTGCCAGCAGTTTAGTTGGCGGGGGTGGCTACACCTTC. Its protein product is CASSLVGGGGYTF.

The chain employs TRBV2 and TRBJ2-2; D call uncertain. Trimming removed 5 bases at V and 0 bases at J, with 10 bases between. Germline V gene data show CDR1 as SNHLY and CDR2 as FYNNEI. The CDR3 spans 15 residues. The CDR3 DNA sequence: TGTGCCAGCAGTCCGACACTCGCGAACACCGGGGAGCTGTTTTTT. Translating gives CASSPTLANTGELFF.

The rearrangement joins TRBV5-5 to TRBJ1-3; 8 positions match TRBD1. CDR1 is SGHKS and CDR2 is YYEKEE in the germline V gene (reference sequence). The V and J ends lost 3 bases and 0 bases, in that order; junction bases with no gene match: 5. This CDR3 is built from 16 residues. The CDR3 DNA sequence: TGTGCCAGCAGCTACCCAGGGGGCTCCTCTGGAAACACCATATATTTT. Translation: CASSYPGGSSGNTIYF.

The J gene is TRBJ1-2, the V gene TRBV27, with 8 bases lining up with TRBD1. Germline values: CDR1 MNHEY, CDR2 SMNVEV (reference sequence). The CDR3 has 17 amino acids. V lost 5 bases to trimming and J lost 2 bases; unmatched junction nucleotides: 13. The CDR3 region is CASSDRGRTTFNYGYTF. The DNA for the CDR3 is TGTGCCAGCAGTGACAGGGGCAGGACAACCTTCAACTATGGCTACACCTTC.

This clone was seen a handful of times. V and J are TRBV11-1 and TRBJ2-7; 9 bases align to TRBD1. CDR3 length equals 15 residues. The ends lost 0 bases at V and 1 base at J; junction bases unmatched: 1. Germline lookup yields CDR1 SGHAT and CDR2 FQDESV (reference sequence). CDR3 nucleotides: TGTGCCAGCAGCTTAGCAGGACAGGGGTCCTACGAGCAGTACTTC. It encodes CASSLAGQGSYEQYF.